The 17 T cell receptor beta chains reported below all come from one sample, sequenced in a study of T-cell reconstitution after alpha-beta-depleted transplantation in children. The TCRbeta library was prepared with unique molecular identifiers. TCRdb reprocessed the PCR reads via MiXCR and lists one record per CDR3 protein. Here the sample spans some 600,000 distinct CDR3 sequences, 10% to 15% being singletons. The material was PBMCs, mostly from graft donor cells, obtained 360 days after TCRalphabeta/CD19-depleted stem cell transplant. Every receptor here comes from a male patient under 18 who had a stem cell transplant for acute myeloid leukemia, so the T cells may come from the graft donor.

This clonotype was counted only a few times. The chain uses TRBV30 and TRBJ2-1, with 15 bases that match TRBD2. Germline V gives CDR1 GTSNPN, CDR2 SVGIG (reference sequence). This CDR3 comprises 18 residues. The junction had 6 bases not matched to a gene; V was cut back by 3 bases and J by 0 bases. CDR3 sequence: CAWRRTSGRALSYNEQFF. The CDR3, as DNA: TGTGCCTGGAGAAGGACTAGCGGGAGGGCCCTCTCCTACAATGAGCAGTTCTTC.

The chain joins TRBV19 to TRBJ2-1; no clear D gene. Trimming stripped 3 bases from V and 5 bases from J, with 14 bases between. Germline CDR1 and CDR2: LNHDA and SQIVND (reference sequence). The CDR3 loop spans 15 amino acids. The CDR3 sequence: CASSIFAYKNNEQFF. The CDR3 DNA sequence: TGTGCCAGTAGTATCTTTGCGTACAAGAACAATGAGCAGTTCTTC.

This clonotype was counted ten times or more. At one boundary the junction diverges from the germline segment, which might be a read error. This chain joins TRBV13 and TRBJ2-7; 7 positions match TRBD1. In germline, CDR1 is PRHDT, CDR2 FYEKMQ (reference sequence). The CDR3 extends over 12 amino acids. DNA of the CDR3: TGTGCCAGCAGCATTCGGGGACAGAGGGACCTCTTC. This encodes CASSIRGQRDLF.

This clonotype was counted many times. The chain has TRBV20-1 and TRBJ2-2; D unclear. Trimming removed 0 bases from V and 6 bases from J, with 8 bases in between. CDR3 length equals 13 residues. The germline V gene has CDR1 DFQATT and CDR2 SNEGSKA (reference sequence). CDR3 region: CSARDAVPGELFF. The CDR3 region has the DNA TGCAGTGCTAGAGATGCGGTTCCCGGGGAGCTGTTTTTT.

This chain links TRBV28 with TRBJ1-2; a weak D match, TRBD1 (6 bases). Germline CDR1 reads MDHEN; CDR2 reads SYDVKM. With 3 bases removed from V and 0 bases from J, the gap between germline ends came to 20 bases. CDR3 length: 18 residues. The CDR3 sequence: CASSLVVARGPSNYGYTF. The CDR3 DNA follows: TGTGCCAGCAGTTTGGTGGTGGCCAGGGGCCCCTCTAACTATGGCTACACCTTC.

This clonotype was observed many times. The rearrangement links TRBV14 to TRBJ2-5; 7 bases match TRBD1. The J segment lost 2 bases and the V segment lost 8 bases, leaving 8 bases of the junction unmatched. Germline loops: CDR1 SGHDN, CDR2 FVKESK. The CDR3 has 14 amino acids. CDR3 sequence reads: CASSDRDSQETQYF. The CDR3 DNA follows: TGTGCCAGCTCCGATCGGGACAGTCAAGAGACCCAGTACTTC.

The chain joins TRBV20-1 to TRBJ2-3; no clear D gene. V lost 6 bases, J lost 4 bases, and 14 bases lay in between. CDR1 is DFQATT and CDR2 is SNEGSKA in the germline V gene (reference sequence). The CDR3 is 13 residues long. The CDR3 is CSARIVVADTQYF. The CDR3 coding sequence is TGCAGTGCCCGGATCGTTGTCGCAGATACGCAGTATTTT.

This sequence joins TRBV19 and TRBJ1-4; unclear D gene. Trimming took 4 bases from V and 10 from J, leaving 16 bases between them. The CDR3 totals 14 residues. Germline CDR1 is LNHDA and CDR2 is SQIVND (reference sequence). The chain's CDR3 is CASSRAFSAGKLFF. DNA for the CDR3: TGTGCCAGTAGTAGGGCCTTCTCGGCCGGAAAACTGTTTTTT.

This clonotype was picked up a small number of times. The J gene is TRBJ2-7, the V gene TRBV12-3 or TRBV12-4, with D possibly being TRBD2 (6 bases). CDR3 size: 14 residues. V gave up 5 bases and J gave up 7 bases, with 18 bases separating them. CDR3 nucleotide sequence: TGTGCCAGCAGTCCCGCCCCAGCGGGTAGTGAGCAGTACTTC. Its protein is CASSPAPAGSEQYF.

The chain carries TRBV11-2 and TRBJ2-7, with D unclear. Trimming shortened V by 1 base and J by 2 bases, and 9 bases separated the two germline ends. Germline V lookup: CDR1 SGHAT, CDR2 FQNNGV. This CDR3 has 14 amino acids. CDR3: CASSLVSKAYEQYF. In DNA, the CDR3 is TGTGCCAGCAGCTTAGTCAGCAAAGCCTACGAGCAGTACTTC.

This clonotype was seen more than once but under ten times. The rearrangement uses TRBV29-1 and TRBJ2-7; TRBD1 matches at 8 bases. Germline V CDR1 and CDR2: SQVTM, ANQGSEA. The CDR3 is made up of 16 amino acids. V shed 7 bases, J shed 0 bases, and the junction held 14 bases outside the gene matches. The CDR3 region is CSAIPMDRALSYEQYF. The CDR3 nucleotides are TGCAGCGCTATCCCCATGGACAGGGCTCTCTCCTACGAGCAGTACTTC.

This clonotype was seen only a few times. DNA of the CDR3: TGTGCCAGCAGCTTATTCCGGGGACTAGCGGGAGAGTGGTTCACAGATACGCAGTATTTT. It translates to CASSLFRGLAGEWFTDTQYF. The genes are TRBV11-1 and TRBJ2-3; 14 positions agree with TRBD2. The J segment lost 2 bases and the V segment lost 2 bases, leaving 12 bases of the junction unmatched. Per germline, CDR1 SGHAT and CDR2 FQDESV (reference sequence). The CDR3 covers 20 residues.

In its sample, this clonotype was seen a few times. The gene calls are TRBV5-1 and TRBJ2-6, with no clear D. There are 14 residues in the CDR3. Germline V gives CDR1 SGHRS, CDR2 YFSETQ. The V gene lost 2 bases and the J gene lost 3 bases, with 6 bases spanning the gap. The CDR3, as DNA: TGCGCCAGCAGCTTACTTTTTGGGGCCAACGTCCTGACTTTC. This encodes CASSLLFGANVLTF. The full variable domain, in which reference TRBV5-1 and TRBJ2-6 provide the parts outside the CDR3, is KAGVTQTPRYLIKTRGQQVTLSCSPISGHRSVSWYQQTPGQGLQFLFEYFSETQRNKGNFPGRFSGRQFSNSRSEMNVSTLELGDSALYLCASSLLFGANVLTFGAGSRLTVL.

In its sample, this clonotype was seen many times. The rearrangement uses TRBV28 and TRBJ2-5; 12 positions match TRBD2. Losses at the gene ends were 6 bases for V and 4 bases for J; bases not matched to a gene: 9. Germline CDR1 MDHEN, CDR2 SYDVKM. CDR3 length: 16 residues. The CDR3 DNA reads TGTGCCAGCAGACTTCTAGCGGGGGGGCCGTTAGAGACCCAGTACTTC. Translation: CASRLLAGGPLETQYF.

The rearrangement links TRBV11-2 to TRBJ2-3; 12 bases agree with TRBD2. Germline V gives CDR1 SGHAT, CDR2 FQNNGV. The trim removed 5 bases at V and 3 bases at J, leaving 6 bases unmatched. The CDR3 contains 16 residues. CDR3 coding DNA: TGTGCCAGCAGCGCCTGGACTAGCGGGAAGACAGATACGCAGTATTTT. It specifies CASSAWTSGKTDTQYF.

The gene calls are TRBV7-9 and TRBJ2-1; 9 bases are shared with TRBD2. Trimming took 7 bases from V and 0 from J; bases not matched to a gene: 7. CDR1 and CDR2 from the germline V gene are SEHNR and FQNEAQ (reference sequence). The length of the CDR3 is 16 residues. The DNA of the CDR3 is TGTGCCAGCAAACCACTAGCGGGCCTCTCCTACAATGAGCAGTTCTTC. This codes for CASKPLAGLSYNEQFF.

This clonotype has just a few counts. This rearrangement joins TRBV6-2 or TRBV6-3 to TRBJ1-5; D is uncertain. V lost 2 bases to trimming and J lost 2 bases, with 10 bases between them. The length of the CDR3 is 15 residues. The germline gives CDR1 MNHEY, CDR2 SVGEGT. DNA for the CDR3: TGTGCCAGCAGTTACAGGACGGAGGGCAATCAGCCCCAGCATTTT. Its translation is CASSYRTEGNQPQHF.